These T cell receptor beta chains were read from a single sample in a study of shared clonotypes between healthy human individuals. Profiled with immunoSEQ multiplex PCR; TCRdb holds only in-frame clones, not every one. This table holds approximately 2,300,000 clones, around 90% found once. The specimen was naive CD4+ T cells from PBMCs. The receptors shown here come from a man younger than 35 in good health. Some clones in this sample may be carry-over from other donors' samples. CDR3s include the opening cysteine and the closing phenylalanine or tryptophan. A D gene is named only where the DNA matches it firmly. A clone size is listed for some rows: how often the clone was seen (once, few, many), or a class if it is expanded.

D gene	V gene	J gene	clone size	CDR3 DNA	CDR3 protein
.	TRBV7-2	TRBJ2-7	.	TGTGCCAGCAGCTTGATGCCGGGGAGCGAGCAGTACTTC	CASSLMPGSEQYF
.	TRBV9	TRBJ2-7	.	TGTGCCAGCAGCCCCACCGGGACCACCCACGAGCAGTACTTC	CASSPTGTTHEQYF
TRBD2	TRBV6-1	TRBJ2-1	.	TGTGCCAGCAGATTAGCGGGGTTATACAATGAGCAGTTCTTC	CASRLAGLYNEQFF
.	TRBV2	TRBJ2-1	.	TGTGCCAGCAATAGGGGCTCCTACAATGAGCAGTTCTTC	CASNRGSYNEQFF
TRBD1	TRBV9	TRBJ1-1	.	TGTGCCAGCAGCACAACAGGGGGGAACACTGAAGCTTTCTTT	CASSTTGGNTEAFF
TRBD2	TRBV10-3	TRBJ2-2	.	TGTGCCATCAGAGAGACTAGCGGGAGTCCCGGGGAGCTGTTTTTT	CAIRETSGSPGELFF
.	TRBV9	TRBJ1-1	few	TGTGCCAGCAGCGTTGGGCCGAACACTGAAGCTTTCTTT	CASSVGPNTEAFF
.	TRBV5-6	TRBJ2-7	.	TGTGCCAGCAGCGTCGGCAGTGTTGACGAGCAGTACTTC	CASSVGSVDEQYF
TRBD2	TRBV4-2	TRBJ2-1	once	TGTGCCAGCAGCCAGCCAGCGGGAGGGCGAATAAACAATGAGCAGTTCTTC	CASSQPAGGRINNEQFF
.	TRBV7-2	TRBJ2-2	.	TGTGCCAGCAGTACTCCCGGAGCGCAGAACACCGGGGAGCTGTTTTTT	CASSTPGAQNTGELFF
TRBD1	TRBV6-5	TRBJ1-4	.	TGTGCCAGCAGGCCGGGACAGGGGGATGAAAAACTGTTTTTT	CASRPGQGDEKLFF
TRBD1	TRBV6-4	TRBJ1-5	few	TGTGCCAGCAGTGTTGAAGGGACAGGGGATCAGCCCCAGCATTTT	CASSVEGTGDQPQHF
.	TRBV19	TRBJ1-2	.	TGTGCCAGTAGTATAAGGGGAGGGTCTAACTATGGCTACACCTTC	CASSIRGGSNYGYTF
.	TRBV29-1	TRBJ1-1	.	TGCAGCGTCTCTCAGAGAGTGGGCGCGGGGGCTTTCTTT	CSVSQRVGAGAFF
.	TRBV19	TRBJ2-7	.	TGTGCCAGTAGTACTGGCGGGTTTGTCTACGAGCAGTACTTC	CASSTGGFVYEQYF
TRBD1	TRBV2	TRBJ2-7	.	TGTGCCAGTCAACAGGGGTCGAGCGATCGCTACGAGCAGTACTTC	CASQQGSSDRYEQYF
.	TRBV5-5	TRBJ1-2	.	TGTGCCAGCAGCTTGGTGGCCGGCTCAACTACGTCTAACTATGGCTACACCTTC	CASSLVAGSTTSNYGYTF
TRBD2	TRBV4-3	TRBJ2-7	.	TGCGCCAGCAGCCAGGGTCTAGCGGCTGACTACGAGCAGTACTTC	CASSQGLAADYEQYF
TRBD2	TRBV9	TRBJ2-1	.	TGTGCCAGCAGCGTAAGGGTGGCGGGAGGCCCCTCCTACAATGAGCAGTTCTTC	CASSVRVAGGPSYNEQFF
TRBD2	TRBV27	TRBJ2-7	.	TGTGCCAGCAGGTTAGCGGGAGGCTCCTACGAGCAGTACTTC	CASRLAGGSYEQYF
.	TRBV7-9	TRBJ2-5	.	TGTGCCAGCAGTTGGCAGGGCGGCGAGACCCAGTACTTC	CASSWQGGETQYF
TRBD2	TRBV11-2	TRBJ2-1	.	TGTGCCAGCAGCCCCGCTAGCGGGAGGTCCTACAATGAGCAGTTCTTC	CASSPASGRSYNEQFF
.	TRBV5-1	TRBJ2-5	.	TGCGCCAGCAGCGTGGGACCACGGTGGACCCAGTACTTC	CASSVGPRWTQYF
.	TRBV28	TRBJ1-4	.	TGTGCCAGCAGTTCCTTTAGGGGGGCGAATGAAAAACTGTTTTTT	CASSSFRGANEKLFF
.	TRBV6-6	TRBJ1-6	.	TGTGCCAGCAGTCCCCACGACAGTTTTCCCAATTCACCCCTCCACTTT	CASSPHDSFPNSPLHF
.	TRBV6-5	TRBJ1-2	.	TGTGCCAGCAGTTATTGGGGCAGGGGAGACTATGGCTACACCTTC	CASSYWGRGDYGYTF
TRBD2	TRBV5-4	TRBJ2-3	once	TGTGCCAGCAGCCCACGGGAGGGCTCGGGAGATACGCAGTATTTT	CASSPREGSGDTQYF
.	TRBV11-2	TRBJ1-3	.	TGTGCCAGCAGCTCATACAGGGGAAACACCATATATTTT	CASSSYRGNTIYF
.	TRBV2	TRBJ2-3	.	TGTGCCAGCAGCTTGCAGGGCACAGATACGCAGTATTTT	CASSLQGTDTQYF
.	TRBV7-2	TRBJ1-1	.	TGTGCCAGCAGCTTGTGGGGTGGGGGCACTGAAGCTTTCTTT	CASSLWGGGTEAFF
.	TRBV29-1	TRBJ2-1	.	TGCAGCGTTGATCTTGGTTACCTACTCAATGAGCAGTTCTTC	CSVDLGYLLNEQFF
TRBD2	TRBV2	TRBJ2-7	.	TGTGCCAGCACGCGGGGGTTTAACGAGCAGTACTTC	CASTRGFNEQYF
.	TRBV27	TRBJ1-3	once	TGTGCCGGACCGGGACGCCCGAGAGCTTCTGGAAACACCATATATTTT	CAGPGRPRASGNTIYF
TRBD1	TRBV13	TRBJ2-5	.	TGTGCCAGCAGCCGCGACAGGGGAGAGACCCAGTACTTC	CASSRDRGETQYF
.	TRBV4-1	TRBJ1-1	.	TGCGCCAGCAGTAAATGGGGACCGGGGACTGAAGCTTTCTTT	CASSKWGPGTEAFF
.	TRBV14	TRBJ2-3	.	TGTGCCAGCAGCCAAGGGGGGAGTTGGCCAGATACGCAGTATTTT	CASSQGGSWPDTQYF
.	TRBV7-9	TRBJ2-2	.	TGTGCCAGCAGCTTAATCCAGGGACCGAACACCGGGGAGCTGTTTTTT	CASSLIQGPNTGELFF
.	TRBV4-1	TRBJ2-7	.	TGCGCCAGCAGCCAAGTTGGGGAGTCTTACGAGCAGTACTTC	CASSQVGESYEQYF
TRBD1	TRBV5-4	TRBJ2-7	.	TGTGCCAGCAGCTTCCACACCGGGACAGGGTACGAGCAGTACTTC	CASSFHTGTGYEQYF
TRBD2	TRBV6-6	TRBJ2-3	.	TGTGCCAGCCAGAGACTAGCGGGATTCACAGATACGCAGTATTTT	CASQRLAGFTDTQYF
.	TRBV29-1	TRBJ2-7	.	TGCAGCGTTGAAGGTGTCAGGGGAAACGAGCAGTACTTC	CSVEGVRGNEQYF
.	TRBV6-1	TRBJ2-7	.	TGTGCCAGCAACCGTGCAGACTCCTACGAGCAGTACTTC	CASNRADSYEQYF
.	TRBV15	TRBJ1-5	few	TGTGCCACCAGCAGAGATAGGCATAACTTAGCCCAGCATTTT	CATSRDRHNLAQHF
TRBD2	TRBV5-1	TRBJ2-2	once	TGCGCCAGCAGCTTAGAGGGACTAGCGGGTAGGAACACCGGGGAGCTGTTTTTT	CASSLEGLAGRNTGELFF
.	TRBV5-4	TRBJ2-5	.	TGTGCCAGCAGCTTGGCCGCAGAGACCCAGTACTTC	CASSLAAETQYF
.	TRBV28	TRBJ2-2	.	TGTGCCAGTATCAGGGGCCGGACCGGGGAGCTGTTTTTT	CASIRGRTGELFF
.	TRBV5-1	TRBJ1-4	.	TGCGCCAGCAGCTCCACCTTGAGGGGGGCGGCTAATGAAAAACTGTTTTTT	CASSSTLRGAANEKLFF
.	TRBV2	TRBJ2-1	.	TGTGCCAGCAGTACGACAGCTGATGCCTACAATGAGCAGTTCTTC	CASSTTADAYNEQFF
TRBD1	TRBV19	TRBJ1-2	.	TGTGCCAGTAGTTTAGGGACAGGCTATGGCTACACCTTC	CASSLGTGYGYTF
.	TRBV18	TRBJ1-4	.	TGTGCCAGCTCACCGACTTTAAGGGGTGCAACTAATGAAAAACTGTTTTTT	CASSPTLRGATNEKLFF
.	TRBV6-5	TRBJ2-7	.	TGTGCCAGCAGTTACCTGGGGCCCAACCACGAGCAGTACTTC	CASSYLGPNHEQYF
.	TRBV28	TRBJ2-3	.	TGTGCCAGCAGTTTCGCTGGTAGCACAGATACGCAGTATTTT	CASSFAGSTDTQYF
.	TRBV7-7	TRBJ2-5	.	TGTGCCAGCAGCTTACGGGAGTTGGAGACCCAGTACTTC	CASSLRELETQYF
.	TRBV20-1	TRBJ2-1	once	TGCAGTGCTCCTGGCTGGAATGAGCAGTTCTTC	CSAPGWNEQFF
.	TRBV11-1	TRBJ1-3	few	TGTGCCAGCAGCGCTGGAAACACCATATATTTT	CASSAGNTIYF